This T cell receptor beta chain was sequenced in a study of blood T cell repertoires in COVID-19 (dated by TCRdb to 2018 to 2020). General notes on the study: The collaborator samples originated in the United States, Italy and Spain and spanned the acute and convalescent phases of COVID-19. The material from the prospective study consisted of cDNA or gDNA derived from T cells, B-cell-depleted T cells, or PBMCs. Deeply sampled blood TCRbeta repertoires from subjects exposed to, actively infected with, or recovered from COVID-19 were included in the dataset. The repertoires were made available in a free public database intended to serve as a resource for research on the immune response to SARS-CoV-2. Samples came from the ongoing ImmuneRACE study (first 160 participants) plus 1,254 subjects from 6 global collaborators. Nearly every sample came with metadata listing a de-identified subject ID, COVID-19 status, age in years and sex. Where available, HLA class I and class II types were obtained from metadata supplied by the sample provider rather than from assay-based typing.

Findings and caveats that apply to the study as a whole: The amount of clinical and demographic metadata varied by source and participant and was provided uncurated.

A remark on this clone: It has no known antigen specificity. No base quality information exists; no much larger clone differs at one position.

Whole blood was collected in K2EDTA tubes by collaborating institutions according to the institutions' own protocols. For TCRbeta analysis, collaborators shipped samples in one of three forms: frozen whole blood, isolated PBMCs, or DNA extracted from either of those sample types. TCRbeta CDR3 regions were amplified from genomic DNA using the immunoSEQ Assay, a bias-controlled multiplex PCR. On the authors' methods: The number of nucleated cells in each sample was estimated by amplification of reference gene primers within the assay. To quantify the absolute abundance of each unique TCRbeta CDR3 rearrangement, sequence reads were collapsed and filtered. For each sample, productive Simpson clonality was calculated as the square root of Simpson's diversity index over productive rearrangements. TCRdb re-hosts the immuneACCESS table, in-frame sequences only. Its copies lack some clones; in the studies checked, an unresolved V gene accounts for under half of them, and the cause for the rest is not known. The V and J calls and clone size are taken from that table; D and trimming were inferred from the DNA. The sample yields about 190,000 clones; around 79% were counted once. Around 12% of the sample comes from the top ten.

This sequence originates from a woman aged 45 to 65 with acute or convalescent COVID-19. The sequenced material came from peripheral blood.

Here the CDR3 is given as CASSLGLPPRPQHF. The nucleotide sequence is given as TGTGCCAGCAGTCTTGGACTTCCCCCTCGGCCCCAGCATTTT. The receptor chain draws on TRBV3-1 (or the pseudogene TRBV3-2) and TRBJ1-5, with no D gene named confidently. The CDR3 holds 14 amino acids from the cysteine to the phenylalanine. Left in the record is the CDR3 DNA by itself, 42 bases read in frame from the first base. V drops 6 bases and J drops 9 bases, leaving 18 bases in between. CDR1 LGHDT and CDR2 YNNKEL are derived from the germline V gene (reference sequence).